These 18 T cell receptor beta chains came from one sample sequenced in a study of radiotherapy plus CTLA-4 blockade in lung cancer. TCRdb's copy holds only in-frame clones and misses some; the assay was immunoSEQ multiplex PCR. The sample yields about 90,000 clones, roughly 78% seen once. The sequencing used peripheral blood, collected from a patient treated with radiotherapy plus ipilimumab. Every receptor here comes from a human donor with non-small cell lung cancer that progressed on radiotherapy plus ipilimumab.

This clone was picked up one time. The chain joins TRBV5-1 to TRBJ2-5; a weak D match, TRBD2 (7 bases). Germline CDR1 is SGHRS and CDR2 is YFSETQ. Trimming shortened V by 1 base and J by 3 bases, and 13 bases separated the two germline ends. The CDR3 consists of 15 residues. CDR3 sequence: CASSLSGGAKETQYF. The CDR3 coding sequence is TGCGCCAGCAGCTTGAGTGGGGGGGCGAAAGAGACCCAGTACTTC.

This clone was picked up a small number of times. The genes are TRBV6-5 and TRBJ2-3; D is unclear. The CDR3 loop spans 14 amino acids. Trimming removed 0 bases from V and 0 bases from J, with 4 bases in between. Germline V gene sequence: CDR1 MNHEY, CDR2 SVGAGI. The CDR3 here is CASSYSASTDTQYF. Written as DNA, the CDR3 is TGTGCCAGCAGTTACTCTGCTAGCACAGATACGCAGTATTTT.

The chain has TRBV6-1 and TRBJ2-5; D unclear. Trimming removed 8 bases at V and 2 bases at J, with 15 bases between. This CDR3 spans 14 amino acids. CDR1 is MNHNS and CDR2 is SASEGT in the germline V gene. CDR3 protein: CASGWYKRQETQYF. CDR3 coding DNA: TGTGCCAGCGGATGGTACAAGAGGCAAGAGACCCAGTACTTC.

The rearrangement uses TRBV18 and TRBJ1-1; 9 bases are shared with TRBD1. CDR3 length: 18 residues. Trimming removed 2 bases from V and 10 bases from J; junction bases left unmatched: 20. Germline V CDR1 and CDR2: KGHSH, LQKENI. The CDR3 region is CASSPSVLSGDRVSGAFF. The CDR3 DNA reads as TGTGCCAGCTCACCAAGTGTCTTATCGGGGGACAGGGTATCTGGAGCTTTCTTT.

CDR3 coding DNA: TGTGCCAGCAGTTACTTGGGGGGGGACATTCAGTACTTC. This translates into CASSYLGGDIQYF. J is TRBJ2-4 and V is TRBV6-5; 7 positions match TRBD2. Germline CDR1 is MNHEY and CDR2 is SVGAGI. With 1 base clipped from V and 8 bases from J, the junction kept 2 bases outside the gene matches. This CDR3 contains 13 residues.

In DNA form, the CDR3 reads TGTGCCATCAGTGAGAATCCTCATGGGGATACCTACGAGCAGTACTTC. It translates to CAISENPHGDTYEQYF. This sequence joins TRBV10-3 and TRBJ2-7; D is unresolved. Deletions cut 2 bases from V and 2 bases from J, with 16 bases between. The CDR3 has 16 amino acids. Germline lookup yields CDR1 ENHRY and CDR2 SYGVKD.

The genes are TRBV5-1 and TRBJ2-3, with D unclear. Germline V gene sequence: CDR1 SGHRS, CDR2 YFSETQ. Trimming cost V 4 bases and J 3 bases, with 15 bases left between them. This CDR3 contains 15 residues. The chain's CDR3 is CASSPGWAVTDTQYF. For the CDR3, the DNA is TGCGCCAGCAGCCCCGGTTGGGCCGTGACAGATACGCAGTATTTT.

The chain carries TRBV5-1 and TRBJ2-7; D gene ambiguous. This CDR3 is 14 amino acids long. V was pared by 4 bases and J by 0 bases, with 11 bases between. Germline lookup yields CDR1 SGHRS and CDR2 YFSETQ. In nucleotides, the CDR3 is TGCGCCAGCAGCGCCAGTAGCAGCTCCTACGAGCAGTACTTC. It translates to CASSASSSSYEQYF.

The chain joins TRBV7-2 to TRBJ2-1; D is perhaps TRBD1 or TRBD2 (6 bases each). CDR1 and CDR2 from the germline V gene are SGHTA and FQGNSA. Deletions cut 1 base from V and 4 bases from J, with 11 bases between. The CDR3 runs 15 residues. CDR3 coding DNA: TGTGCCAGCAGCTTAGAGGGGGGAGAGTACAATGAGCAGTTCTTC. Translated: CASSLEGGEYNEQFF.

This clone was recorded once. One end of the junction fails to match germline, which may point to a read error. J is TRBJ2-7 and V is TRBV7-7; tentatively, D is TRBD1 or TRBD2 (5 bases each). Per the germline V gene, CDR1 is SSHAT and CDR2 is FNYEAQ (reference sequence). The CDR3 totals 14 residues. Written as DNA, the CDR3 is TGTGCTAGCAGCTCCCACGGGGCCCAGAACGAGCAGTACTTC. Protein product: CASSSHGAQNEQYF.

This chain joins TRBV9 and TRBJ2-3, with D unclear. CDR1 is SGDLS and CDR2 is YYNGEE in the germline V gene. The CDR3 spans 13 residues. V was pared by 4 bases and J by 2 bases, with 8 bases between. The CDR3 DNA sequence: TGTGCCAGCAGCTTGACACCCACAGATACGCAGTATTTT. It translates to CASSLTPTDTQYF.

The rearrangement links TRBV28 to TRBJ2-7, with TRBD1 matching over 7 bases. V lost 5 bases and J lost 6; bases outside the gene matches: 4. Germline V gene data show CDR1 as MDHEN and CDR2 as SYDVKM. The CDR3 has 12 amino acids. CDR3 DNA sequence: TGTGCCAGCAGTACGACAGGGAGCGAGCAGTACTTC. Its translation: CASSTTGSEQYF.

The rearrangement uses TRBV28 and TRBJ2-1, with D possibly TRBD2 on 6 matching bases. Trimming stripped 6 bases from V and 0 bases from J, with 9 bases between. The V gene's germline CDR1 is MDHEN and CDR2 SYDVKM. The CDR3 has 14 amino acids. CDR3 sequence (DNA): TGTGCCAGCAGGGGGGACTCCTCCTACAATGAGCAGTTCTTC. Translation: CASRGDSSYNEQFF.

The chain employs TRBV7-9 and TRBJ1-4; TRBD1 is a possible D gene (6 bases). The germline V gene encodes CDR1 SEHNR and CDR2 FQNEAQ (reference sequence). The CDR3 is 15 amino acids. V was clipped by 5 bases and J by 7 bases, with 17 bases between them. For the CDR3, the DNA is TGTGCCAGCAGCCCGGCGGGGGGGCTTGGTGAAAAACTGTTTTTT. This translates into CASSPAGGLGEKLFF. Full variable domain (missing parts from reference TRBV7-9 and TRBJ1-4): DTGVSQNPRHKITKRGQNVTFRCDPISEHNRLYWYRQTLGQGPEFLTYFQNEAQLEKSRLLSDRFSAERPKGSFSTLEIQRTEQGDSAMYLCASSPAGGLGEKLFFGSGTQLSVL.

Only a few counts were recorded for this clone. This chain connects TRBV18 to TRBJ2-3; D is ambiguous. Germline V gene data show CDR1 as KGHSH and CDR2 as LQKENI. With 4 bases removed from V and 3 bases from J, the gap between germline ends came to 11 bases. The CDR3 has 14 residues. The CDR3 sequence: CASSQLTWTDTQYF. The DNA for the CDR3 is TGTGCCAGCTCACAACTGACCTGGACAGATACGCAGTATTTT.

V and J are TRBV9 and TRBJ2-5; D perhaps matches TRBD2 (5 bases). From germline, CDR1 is SGDLS and CDR2 YYNGEE. V was clipped by 0 bases and J by 3 bases, with 12 bases between them. This CDR3 is 15 amino acids long. The CDR3 spells CASSVGGMMKETQYF. The CDR3 bases are TGTGCCAGCAGCGTAGGAGGGATGATGAAAGAGACCCAGTACTTC.

The V gene is TRBV19, the J gene TRBJ2-1; TRBD2 matches at 11 bases. V lost 8 bases to trimming and J lost 0 bases; unmatched junction nucleotides: 12. Germline V gives CDR1 LNHDA, CDR2 SQIVND (reference sequence). CDR3 length equals 18 residues. CDR3 in amino acids: CASGKRPSGGSSYNEQFF. The CDR3 nucleotides are TGTGCCAGTGGGAAAAGGCCTAGCGGGGGGAGCTCCTACAATGAGCAGTTCTTC.

The chain is built from TRBV11-2 and TRBJ1-1; 7 nucleotides line up with TRBD1. Germline V gives CDR1 SGHAT, CDR2 FQNNGV. The V segment lost 8 bases and the J segment 7 bases; nucleotides outside the gene matches: 4. The CDR3 length is 11 residues. For the CDR3, the DNA is TGTGCCAGCGCCCAGGGGGGTGAAGCTTTCTTT. Protein: CASAQGGEAFF.